A selection of T cell receptor beta chains follows, all from one sample in a study of post-analysis software for immune sequencing data. TCRdb processed the PCR reads anew with MiXCR; each CDR3 protein has one entry. The sample lists about 810,000 distinct CDR3 sequences, roughly 58% occurring once. Sequencing was done on a sample of blood. All receptors come from a girl aged 10 to 17 with multiple sclerosis. CDR3s include the opening cysteine and the closing phenylalanine or tryptophan. A D gene is named only where the DNA matches it firmly. The size entry is marked missing in some rows and otherwise reads once, few, many or a size class.

abundance | j_gene | d_gene | v_gene | CDR3aa | CDR3nt
few | TRBJ2-3 | - | TRBV29-1 | CSVDGLRTDTQYF | TGCAGCGTTGATGGACTCCGCACAGATACGCAGTATTTT
once | TRBJ2-3 | - | TRBV5-1 | CASSLGLVGTTDTQYF | TGCGCCAGCAGCTTGGGACTAGTGGGAACGACAGATACGCAGTATTTT
few | TRBJ2-1 | TRBD2 | TRBV5-1 | CASGAGLAGGNSYNEQFF | TGCGCCAGCGGAGCGGGACTAGCGGGAGGAAACTCCTACAATGAGCAGTTCTTC
- | TRBJ2-5 | - | TRBV5-1 | CASSLASEAQYF | TGCGCCAGCAGCTTGGCATCCGAGGCCCAGTACTTC
- | TRBJ2-7 | - | TRBV20-1 | CSAYRQGSSYEQYF | TGCAGTGCTTATCGGCAGGGAAGTTCCTACGAGCAGTACTTC
- | TRBJ2-2 | - | TRBV4-1 | CASSLWASGANTGELFF | TGCGCCAGCAGCCTTTGGGCCAGCGGAGCGAACACCGGGGAGCTGTTTTTT
- | TRBJ2-1 | TRBD2 | TRBV27 | CASWTSGREEQFF | TGTGCCAGCTGGACTAGCGGGAGGGAAGAGCAGTTCTTC
few | TRBJ1-5 | - | TRBV7-8 | CASSFDGQPQHF | TGTGCCAGCAGCTTCGATGGGCAGCCCCAGCATTTT
- | TRBJ2-7 | - | TRBV29-1 | CSVLPGPSYEQYF | TGCAGCGTCCTCCCGGGACCGTCGTACGAGCAGTACTTC
- | TRBJ1-2 | - | TRBV5-1 | CASSLTRDTANYGYTF | TGCGCCAGCAGCCTCACCCGGGACACAGCTAACTATGGCTACACCTTC
- | TRBJ2-7 | - | TRBV20-1 | CSARVRNELSYEQYF | TGCAGTGCTAGAGTGCGGAACGAACTCTCCTACGAGCAGTACTTC
- | TRBJ1-1 | - | TRBV2 | CASLPENWDTEAFF | TGTGCCAGTCTACCGGAGAATTGGGACACTGAAGCTTTCTTT
- | TRBJ1-4 | - | TRBV5-1 | CASSPAGRGFQEKLFF | TGCGCCAGCAGCCCGGCCGGGAGGGGATTCCAAGAAAAACTGTTTTTT
- | TRBJ1-5 | TRBD1 | TRBV12-3/TRBV12-4 | CASSRQGQPQHF | TGTGCCAGCAGCCGACAGGGCCAGCCCCAGCATTTT
- | TRBJ2-3 | TRBD1 | TRBV5-1 | CASSLGPGTGYPDTQYF | TGCGCCAGCAGCTTGGGTCCCGGGACAGGGTATCCAGATACGCAGTATTTT
- | TRBJ1-1 | - | TRBV6-2/TRBV6-3 | CASSYLGPTEAFF | TGTGCCAGCAGTTACTTGGGGCCCACTGAAGCTTTCTTT
- | TRBJ1-2 | - | TRBV20-1 | CSGWGGITNYGYTF | TGCAGTGGATGGGGTGGCATAACAAACTATGGCTACACCTTC
few | TRBJ2-7 | TRBD2 | TRBV20-1 | CSARGREYEQYF | TGCAGTGCTAGAGGGCGGGAGTACGAGCAGTACTTC
few | TRBJ2-1 | TRBD2 | TRBV9 | CASSVVGSGNYNEQFF | TGTGCCAGCAGCGTAGTAGGTAGCGGGAATTACAATGAGCAGTTCTTC
few | TRBJ2-1 | - | TRBV9 | CASSAGHNNEQFF | TGTGCCAGCAGCGCCGGACACAACAATGAGCAGTTCTTC
- | TRBJ2-7 | TRBD1 | TRBV7-9 | CASSLALGTGVEYEQYF | TGTGCCAGCAGCTTAGCGCTCGGGACAGGGGTAGAGTACGAGCAGTACTTC
- | TRBJ1-2 | - | TRBV3-1 | CASSQAGGSGYTF | TGTGCCAGCAGCCAAGCTGGGGGTAGTGGCTACACCTTC
few | TRBJ1-2 | TRBD1 | TRBV6-5 | CASSINGQAVYGYTF | TGTGCCAGCAGTATAAACGGACAGGCGGTCTATGGCTACACCTTC
few | TRBJ2-7 | TRBD1 | TRBV10-3 | CAISSLPGQGSYEQYF | TGTGCCATCAGTAGTTTACCGGGACAGGGTTCCTACGAGCAGTACTTC
- | TRBJ1-1 | - | TRBV5-5 | CASSLESGAAREAFF | TGTGCCAGCAGCTTGGAGTCGGGCGCAGCCAGAGAGGCTTTCTTT
- | TRBJ1-4 | TRBD1 | TRBV5-1 | CASSLDRPGTNEKLFF | TGCGCCAGCAGCCTGGACAGGCCGGGCACTAATGAAAAACTGTTTTTT
- | TRBJ1-1 | - | TRBV20-1 | CSAETGLDTEAFF | TGCAGTGCTGAGACAGGCTTGGACACTGAAGCTTTCTTT
few | TRBJ1-2 | TRBD1 | TRBV12-3/TRBV12-4 | CASSPRGQVLGYTF | TGTGCCAGCAGCCCCAGGGGGCAGGTTCTAGGCTACACCTTC
few | TRBJ2-7 | - | TRBV12-3/TRBV12-4 | CASCPGTQSYEQYF | TGTGCCAGCTGCCCTGGGACACAATCCTACGAGCAGTACTTC
- | TRBJ2-1 | TRBD2 | TRBV20-1 | CSAPGTSGTHNEQFF | TGCAGTGCTCCCGGGACTAGCGGGACCCACAATGAGCAGTTCTTC
- | TRBJ1-2 | - | TRBV2 | CASSELTGQSGYTF | TGTGCCAGCAGTGAACTAACAGGTCAGAGTGGCTACACCTTC
- | TRBJ2-7 | - | TRBV5-5 | CASRLGGTQHRSEQYF | TGTGCCAGCAGGTTAGGCGGTACGCAGCACAGGAGCGAGCAGTACTTC
- | TRBJ2-5 | - | TRBV10-3 | CAIKPDAQETQYF | TGTGCCATCAAGCCGGACGCTCAAGAGACCCAGTACTTC
- | TRBJ2-7 | TRBD1 | TRBV29-1 | CSANRGNEQYF | TGCAGCGCCAACAGGGGAAACGAGCAGTACTTC
- | TRBJ2-7 | - | TRBV28 | CASGNRVPYEQYF | TGTGCCAGCGGTAACAGGGTCCCCTACGAGCAGTACTTC
- | TRBJ2-3 | - | TRBV6-5 | CASRGGQTDTQYF | TGTGCCAGCAGGGGGGGCCAGACAGATACGCAGTATTTT
- | TRBJ1-4 | - | TRBV6-1 | CASTGTGEKLFF | TGTGCCAGCACCGGCACGGGAGAAAAACTGTTTTTT